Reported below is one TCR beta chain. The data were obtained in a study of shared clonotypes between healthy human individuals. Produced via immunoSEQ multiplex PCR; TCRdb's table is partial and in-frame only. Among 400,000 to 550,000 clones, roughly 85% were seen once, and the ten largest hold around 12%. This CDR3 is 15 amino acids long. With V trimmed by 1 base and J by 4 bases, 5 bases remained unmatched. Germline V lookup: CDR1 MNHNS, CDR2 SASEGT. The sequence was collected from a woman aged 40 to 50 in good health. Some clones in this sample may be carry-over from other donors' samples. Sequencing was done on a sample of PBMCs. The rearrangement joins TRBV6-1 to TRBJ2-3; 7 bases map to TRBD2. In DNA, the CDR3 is TGTGCCAGCAGTGAAGTTGGACTAGTGGCAGATACGCAGTATTTT. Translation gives CASSEVGLVADTQYF.